This TCR beta chain is from a study of low-dose radiotherapy and immunotherapy resistance in tumors. The wider study: Participants in Cohort 1 were administered 0.5 Gy per fraction at 2-week intervals, to a cumulative dose of 6.5 Gy. Intravenously given cyclophosphamide 200 mg/m2 followed a two-week schedule that placed each dose one day before radiation and immunotherapy. Patients' oral aspirin dose was 300 mg daily across four cycles from cycle 1 day 1.

First-strand cDNA relied on TRAV- and TRBV-specific primers spanning alpha and beta chains. Using a constant-region primer together with a V-primer adapter, TCRs were subjected to around 22 PCR cycles of amplification. TCRdb called the reads again in MiXCR, with one record for every CDR3 protein. The data show 35,000 to 45,000 distinct CDR3 sequences, less than 30% seen once. The time point: after trial treatment. As for treatment: LDRT plus nivolumab, ipilimumab, low-dose cyclophosphamide and aspirin (RACIN trial). Inclusion covered patients whose advanced solid tumors lacked tumor-infiltrating lymphocytes. Trimming shortened V by 3 bases and J by 5 bases, and 26 bases separated the two germline ends. The CDR3 consists of 18 residues. Germline loops: CDR1 ENHRY, CDR2 SYGVKD.

The sequencing here drew on PBMCs, taken after low-dose radiotherapy plus immunotherapy. The J gene is TRBJ2-7, the V gene TRBV10-3; unclear D gene. The sequence was obtained from a male donor with prostate cancer. The CDR3 sequence: CAISDVIRSSNQPNEQYF. The DNA of the CDR3 is TGTGCCATCAGTGACGTCATCAGATCGTCAAACCAACCTAACGAGCAGTACTTC.